These 12 T cell receptor beta chains came from one sample sequenced in a study of OX40 agonist ivuxolimab in advanced cancers. The method was immunoSEQ multiplex PCR; TCRdb's version includes in-frame clones alone and lacks a portion of them. Of about 25,000 clones in the sample, approximately 78% are singletons; the top ten hold 1.4%. The source material was CD4+ or CD8+ T cells sorted from blood, sampled in a trial of the OX40 agonist ivuxolimab. The receptors stem from an adult with an advanced solid tumor such as melanoma, head and neck, liver or kidney cancer.

V and J are TRBV5-1 and TRBJ1-1; D uncertain. Deletions cut 2 bases from V and 1 base from J, with 9 bases between. CDR1 is SGHRS and CDR2 is YFSETQ in the germline V gene. CDR3 size: 14 residues. DNA for the CDR3: TGCGCCAGCAGCTTTCACGGAGAGAACACTGAAGCTTTCTTT. Translating gives CASSFHGENTEAFF.

V is TRBV7-3 and J is TRBJ2-1, with D perhaps TRBD1 (5 bases). CDR1 and CDR2 (germline): SGHTA, FQGTGA. V lost 3 bases and J lost 7, with 10 bases in between. The CDR3 sequence is 13 residues long. This CDR3 is CASSFKGWNEQFF. DNA of the CDR3: TGTGCCAGCAGCTTTAAGGGGTGGAATGAGCAGTTCTTC. Drawing the rest from reference TRBV7-3 and TRBJ2-1, the complete variable domain is GAGVSQTPSNKVTEKGKYVELRCDPISGHTALYWYRQSLGQGPEFLIYFQGTGAADDSGLPNDRFFAVRPEGSVSTLKIQRTERGDSAVYLCASSFKGWNEQFFGPGTRLTVL.

This clone was detected a few times. The chain uses TRBV6-5 and TRBJ1-1; D perhaps matches TRBD1 (6 bases). Looked up from germline, CDR1 is MNHEY and CDR2 is SVGAGI. The length of the CDR3 is 15 residues. Between the trimmed V and J ends, which lost 5 bases and 4 bases, there was a span of 17 bases. The CDR3 loop reads CASSRTPGVGTEAFF. The DNA for the CDR3 is TGTGCCAGCAGTAGGACCCCAGGGGTGGGCACTGAAGCTTTCTTT.

The V and J genes are TRBV5-1 and TRBJ2-3; D may match TRBD1 or TRBD2 (6 bases each). This CDR3 has 15 amino acids. CDR1 and CDR2 (germline): SGHRS, YFSETQ. Trimming removed 0 bases at V and 0 bases at J, with 8 bases between. CDR3 region: CASSLVGGSTDTQYF. DNA of the CDR3: TGCGCCAGCAGCTTGGTAGGGGGGAGCACAGATACGCAGTATTTT. The full variable domain, in which reference TRBV5-1 and TRBJ2-3 provide the parts outside the CDR3, is KAGVTQTPRYLIKTRGQQVTLSCSPISGHRSVSWYQQTPGQGLQFLFEYFSETQRNKGNFPGRFSGRQFSNSRSEMNVSTLELGDSALYLCASSLVGGSTDTQYFGPGTRLTVL.

This clone was detected only once. V and J are TRBV5-1 and TRBJ2-7; 10 nucleotides align to TRBD1. The CDR3 is made up of 14 amino acids. Trimming removed 4 bases from V and 7 bases from J; junction bases left unmatched: 8. Germline assignment: CDR1 SGHRS and CDR2 YFSETQ. The CDR3 DNA is TGCGCCAGCAGCCCGGGACAGGGGAGGGGAGAGCAGTACTTC. Its protein is CASSPGQGRGEQYF.

The chain couples TRBV5-6 to TRBJ2-7; TRBD1 or TRBD2 may be the D gene (5 bases each). The CDR3 totals 13 residues. The V end lost 3 bases, the J end lost 1 base, and 8 bases lay between the germline ends. Germline CDR1 SGHDT, CDR2 YYEEEE. In DNA form, the CDR3 reads TGTGCCAGCAGCTGGGACCTATCCTACGAGCAGTACTTC. It specifies CASSWDLSYEQYF. Drawing the rest from reference TRBV5-6 and TRBJ2-7, the complete variable domain is DAGVTQSPTHLIKTRGQQVTLRCSPKSGHDTVSWYQQALGQGPQFIFQYYEEEERQRGNFPDRFSGHQFPNYSSELNVNALLLGDSALYLCASSWDLSYEQYFGPGTRLTVT.

J is TRBJ1-1 and V is TRBV11-2; 9 bases fit TRBD1. Trimming removed 5 bases from V and 4 bases from J; junction bases left unmatched: 11. CDR1 SGHAT and CDR2 FQNNGV come from the germline V gene. CDR3 length: 16 residues. The CDR3 DNA sequence: TGTGCCAGCAGCCAAACCTTTCGGGACAGGGCCACTGAAGCTTTCTTT. The encoded protein is CASSQTFRDRATEAFF.

The chain has TRBV6-5 and TRBJ1-3; D not resolved. CDR1 MNHEY and CDR2 SVGAGI come from the germline V gene. There are 16 residues in the CDR3. The V end lost 0 bases, the J end lost 0 bases, and 9 bases lay between the germline ends. The CDR3 reads CASSYSKWGSGNTIYF. The CDR3, as DNA: TGTGCCAGCAGTTACTCGAAGTGGGGCTCTGGAAACACCATATATTTT.

The V and J genes are TRBV6-8 and TRBJ1-2; D is undetermined. CDR3 length: 17 residues. Germline CDR1 is MNHGY and CDR2 is SAAAGT. The V end was cut by 2 bases, the J end by 4 bases, with 20 bases between. The CDR3 loop reads CASSYPLVRPPGYGYTF. The CDR3, as DNA: TGTGCCAGCAGTTACCCGCTGGTTAGACCTCCGGGCTATGGCTACACCTTC.

The chain joins TRBV9 to TRBJ2-7; 12 bases map to TRBD2. The CDR3 sequence is 15 residues long. V lost 3 bases to trimming and J lost 3 bases; unmatched junction nucleotides: 4. The germline CDR1 and CDR2 sequences are SGDLS and YYNGEE. CDR3 DNA sequence: TGTGCCAGCAGCGCCGGACTAGCGGGAAGCTACGAGCAGTACTTC. Protein: CASSAGLAGSYEQYF.

The chain has TRBV7-2 and TRBJ1-1; D is possibly TRBD1 (5 bases). The CDR3 is made up of 14 amino acids. CDR1 and CDR2 from the germline V gene are SGHTA and FQGNSA. The V gene lost 5 bases and the J gene lost 1 base, with 11 bases spanning the gap. CDR3 sequence reads: CASSPGPQNTEAFF. The CDR3 DNA follows: TGTGCCAGCAGCCCGGGACCTCAGAACACTGAAGCTTTCTTT.

This clone was picked up a small number of times. The chain has TRBV14 and TRBJ2-1; TRBD2 aligns across 13 bases. The CDR3 runs 17 residues. The V gene end was trimmed by 4 bases and the J gene end by 1 base; junction bases not matched to a gene: 4. Germline CDR1 reads SGHDN; CDR2 reads FVKESK. The CDR3 DNA follows: TGTGCCAGCAGCCTAAGGACTAGCGGGAGTTCCTACAATGAGCAGTTCTTC. Its protein is CASSLRTSGSSYNEQFF.